The sequence of this T cell receptor (beta chain) was determined in a study of neoadjuvant anti-PD-1 for oral cavity cancer. On the study more broadly: Non-progressing patients received a fourth nivolumab dose near day 43, then surgery on days 50-56.

Time point denoted: after neoadjuvant nivolumab, at surgical resection. This clone came up a few times. Trimming removed 3 bases from V and 4 bases from J, with 11 bases in between. The CDR3 has 14 residues. CDR1 is SGHDN and CDR2 is FVKESK in the germline V gene. Blood libraries mostly used around 0.45 ug genomic DNA, six replicates each. The method was immunoSEQ multiplex PCR; TCRdb's version includes in-frame clones alone and lacks a portion of them. The data show around 8,000 clones, approximately 66% seen once. The chain uses TRBV14 and TRBJ2-3; tentative D call: TRBD2 (5 bases). The receptor was derived from a person aged 40-85 years with oral cavity squamous cell carcinoma. Sequenced here: PBMCs, sampled after nivolumab (anti-PD-1) treatment. The CDR3 spells CASSHRRGPDTQYF. CDR3 sequence (DNA): TGTGCCAGCAGCCATCGTCGGGGTCCAGATACGCAGTATTTT. The entire variable domain, with the rest obtained from reference TRBV14 and TRBJ2-3, is as follows: EAGVTQFPSHSVIEKGQTVTLRCDPISGHDNLYWYRRVMGKEIKFLLHFVKESKQDESGMPNNRFLAERTGGTYSTLKVQPAELEDSGVYFCASSHRRGPDTQYFGPGTRLTVL.